This T cell receptor beta chain was retrieved from a study of PD-1 and CTLA-4 blockade in melanoma. The V gene end was trimmed by 2 bases and the J gene end by 6 bases; junction bases not matched to a gene: 4. The CDR3 is 14 residues long. Germline V CDR1 and CDR2: SGHNT, YYREEE (reference sequence). TCRdb's copy holds only in-frame clones and misses some; the assay was immunoSEQ multiplex PCR. The sample has more than 25,000 clones, roughly nine tenths seen once; the top ten hold about 8.5%. Sequenced here: CD8+ T cells from peripheral blood, sampled before anti-PD-1 treatment. The chain carries TRBV5-4 and TRBJ2-7; TRBD1 aligns across 11 bases. The receptor comes from a human donor with melanoma. CDR3 in amino acids: CASSFTGTGGEQYF. The CDR3 bases are TGTGCCAGCAGCTTCACCGGGACAGGGGGCGAGCAGTACTTC.